This T cell receptor beta chain emerged from a study of T cell responses to AZD1222 COVID-19 vaccine. The CDR3 extends over 11 amino acids. Per the germline V gene, CDR1 is MDHEN and CDR2 is SYDVKM. The J segment lost 7 bases and the V segment lost 6 bases, leaving 2 bases of the junction unmatched. Assay: immunoSEQ multiplex PCR; the TCRdb copy retains only in-frame clones and omits some. This sample carries about 150,000 clones, roughly nine tenths of them seen once, and the ten largest clones take approximately 17%. The rearrangement uses TRBV28 and TRBJ1-1; 7 positions agree with TRBD1. This specimen was peripheral blood, taken on day 0 of AZD1222 vaccination. The sequence derives from an adult in good health. The CDR3 bases are TGTGCCAGCAGACAGGGGATTGAAGCTTTCTTT. As protein: CASRQGIEAFF.